The present T cell receptor (beta chain) was sequenced within a study of blood T cell repertoires in COVID-19. This table comes from immunoSEQ multiplex PCR, and its TCRdb copy is limited to in-frame clones, with some not included. The sample has just over 200,000 clones; 80% are singletons. V was cut by 6 bases and J by 1 base, with 25 bases left in between. The CDR3 extends over 18 amino acids. Germline V lookup: CDR1 MDHEN, CDR2 SYDVKM. This rearrangement joins TRBV28 to TRBJ2-7, with TRBD2 as a possible D gene (7 bases). Specimen: peripheral blood. This clonotype was sampled from a woman aged 70-85 years with acute or convalescent COVID-19. The DNA for the CDR3 is TGTGCCAGCAGCCCCGGGGGGCGAGTAAACATCAAATCCTACGAGCAGTACTTC. This sequence encodes CASSPGGRVNIKSYEQYF.